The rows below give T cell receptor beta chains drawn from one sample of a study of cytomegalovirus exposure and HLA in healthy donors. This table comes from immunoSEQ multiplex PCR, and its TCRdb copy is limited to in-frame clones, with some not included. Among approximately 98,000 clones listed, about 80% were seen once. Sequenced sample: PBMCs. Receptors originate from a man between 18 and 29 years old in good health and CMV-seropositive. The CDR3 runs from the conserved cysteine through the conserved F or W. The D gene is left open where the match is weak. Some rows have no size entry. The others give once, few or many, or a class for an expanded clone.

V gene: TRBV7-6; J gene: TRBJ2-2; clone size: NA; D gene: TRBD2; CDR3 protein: CASSLGGGATGELFF; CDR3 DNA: TGTGCCAGCAGCTTAGGCGGGGGGGCCACCGGGGAGCTGTTTTTT
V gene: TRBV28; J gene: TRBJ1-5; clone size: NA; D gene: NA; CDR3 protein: CASSLRGYSNQPQHF; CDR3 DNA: TGTGCCAGCAGTTTAAGAGGGTATAGCAATCAGCCCCAGCATTTT
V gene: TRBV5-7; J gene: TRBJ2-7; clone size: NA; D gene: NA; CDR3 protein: CASSLPQASSYEQYF; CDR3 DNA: TGTGCCAGCAGCTTGCCCCAGGCAAGCTCCTACGAGCAGTACTTC
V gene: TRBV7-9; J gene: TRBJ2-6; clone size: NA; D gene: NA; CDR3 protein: CASSQDRANVLTF; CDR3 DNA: TGTGCCAGCAGCCAGGACAGGGCCAACGTCCTGACTTTC
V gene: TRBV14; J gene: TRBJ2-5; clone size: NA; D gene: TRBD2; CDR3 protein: CASSHPSGAQETQYF; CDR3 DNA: TGTGCCAGCAGCCACCCTAGCGGGGCCCAAGAGACCCAGTACTTC
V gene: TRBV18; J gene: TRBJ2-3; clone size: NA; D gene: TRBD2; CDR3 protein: CASSHQDSSGGAADTQYF; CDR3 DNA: TGTGCCAGCTCCCACCAGGATTCCAGCGGGGGGGCCGCAGATACGCAGTATTTT
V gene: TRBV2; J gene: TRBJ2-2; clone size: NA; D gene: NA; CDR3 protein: CASSDRRVNTGELFF; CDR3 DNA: TGTGCCAGCAGCGACCGCAGGGTAAACACCGGGGAGCTGTTTTTT
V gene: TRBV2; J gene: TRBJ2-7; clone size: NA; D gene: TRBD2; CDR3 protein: CASKRGVADYEQYF; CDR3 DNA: TGTGCCAGCAAACGGGGGGTCGCGGACTACGAGCAGTACTTC
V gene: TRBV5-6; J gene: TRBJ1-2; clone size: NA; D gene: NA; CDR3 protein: CASTPEGVRGYTF; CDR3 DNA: TGTGCCAGCACTCCCGAAGGGGTTCGTGGCTACACCTTC
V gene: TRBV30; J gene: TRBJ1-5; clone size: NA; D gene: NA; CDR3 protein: CAWSLSQAGQPQHF; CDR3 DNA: TGTGCCTGGAGTCTTAGCCAGGCGGGTCAGCCCCAGCATTTT
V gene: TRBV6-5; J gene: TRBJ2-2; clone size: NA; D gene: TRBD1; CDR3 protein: CASSYGQAGELFF; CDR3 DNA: TGTGCCAGCAGTTACGGACAGGCCGGGGAGCTGTTTTTT
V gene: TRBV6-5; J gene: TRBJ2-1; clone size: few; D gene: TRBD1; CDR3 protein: CASSLGTGSYNEQFF; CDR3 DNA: TGTGCCAGCAGTTTAGGGACAGGGTCCTACAATGAGCAGTTCTTC
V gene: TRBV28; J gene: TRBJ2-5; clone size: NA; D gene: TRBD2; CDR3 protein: CASSLSVGLAGFETQYF; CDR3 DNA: TGTGCCAGCAGTTTATCGGTAGGACTAGCGGGGTTTGAGACCCAGTACTTC
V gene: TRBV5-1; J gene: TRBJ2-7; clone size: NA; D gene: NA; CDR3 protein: CASSLGEHYEQYF; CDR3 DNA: TGCGCCAGCAGCTTGGGGGAGCACTACGAGCAGTACTTC
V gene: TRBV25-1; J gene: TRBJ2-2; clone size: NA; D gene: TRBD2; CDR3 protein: CASSESGTRFYTGELFF; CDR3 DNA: TGTGCCAGCAGTGAATCCGGGACTAGATTTTACACCGGGGAGCTGTTTTTT
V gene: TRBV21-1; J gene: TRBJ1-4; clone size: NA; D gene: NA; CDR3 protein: CASSKAGGFATNEKLFF; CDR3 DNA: TGTGCCAGCAGCAAAGCGGGGGGTTTTGCAACTAATGAAAAACTGTTTTTT
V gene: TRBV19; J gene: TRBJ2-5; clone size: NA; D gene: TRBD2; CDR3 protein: CASSPGTTQETQYF; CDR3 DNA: TGTGCCAGTAGTCCAGGGACTACACAAGAGACCCAGTACTTC
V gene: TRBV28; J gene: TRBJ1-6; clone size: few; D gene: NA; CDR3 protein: CASSLRGPNSPLHF; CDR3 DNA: TGTGCCAGCAGTTTACGAGGGCCGAATTCACCCCTCCACTTT
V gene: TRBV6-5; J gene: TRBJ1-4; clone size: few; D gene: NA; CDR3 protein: CASSYTRTNEKLFF; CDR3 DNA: TGTGCCAGCAGTTACACTCGTACTAATGAAAAACTGTTTTTT
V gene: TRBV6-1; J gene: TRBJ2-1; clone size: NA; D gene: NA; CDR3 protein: CASSEEGSWTGSYNEQFF; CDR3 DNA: TGTGCCAGCAGTGAAGAAGGCTCCTGGACTGGATCCTACAATGAGCAGTTCTTC
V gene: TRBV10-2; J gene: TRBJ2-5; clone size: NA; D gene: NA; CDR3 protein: CASSRLGETQYF; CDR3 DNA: TGCGCCAGCAGCCGACTAGGGGAGACCCAGTACTTC
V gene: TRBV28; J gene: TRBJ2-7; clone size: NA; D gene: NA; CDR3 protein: CASSPGQASTYEQYF; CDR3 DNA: TGTGCCAGCAGCCCCGGTCAGGCTTCAACCTACGAGCAGTACTTC
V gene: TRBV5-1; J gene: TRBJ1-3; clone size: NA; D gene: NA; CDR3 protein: CASSITTGNTIYF; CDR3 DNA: TGCGCCAGCAGCATTACTACTGGAAACACCATATATTTT
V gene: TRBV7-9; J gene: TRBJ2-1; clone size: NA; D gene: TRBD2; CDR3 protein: CASSPREGSYNEQFF; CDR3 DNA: TGTGCCAGCAGCCCTCGGGAGGGCTCCTACAATGAGCAGTTCTTC
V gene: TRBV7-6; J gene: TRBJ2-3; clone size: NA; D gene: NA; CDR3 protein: CASSLAGASTDTQYF; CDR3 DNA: TGTGCCAGCAGCTTAGCGGGGGCCTCCACAGATACGCAGTATTTT
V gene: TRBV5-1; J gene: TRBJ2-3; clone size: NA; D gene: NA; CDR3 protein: CASRETGTDTQYF; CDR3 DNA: TGCGCCAGCAGGGAGACAGGCACAGATACGCAGTATTTT
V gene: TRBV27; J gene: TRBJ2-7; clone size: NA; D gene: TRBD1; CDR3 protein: CAVGQGVYEQYF; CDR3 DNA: TGTGCCGTCGGACAGGGGGTCTACGAGCAGTACTTC
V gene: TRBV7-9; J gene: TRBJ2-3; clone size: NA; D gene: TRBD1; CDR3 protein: CASSLAQGVTDTQYF; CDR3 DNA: TGTGCCAGCAGCTTAGCCCAGGGGGTTACAGATACGCAGTATTTT
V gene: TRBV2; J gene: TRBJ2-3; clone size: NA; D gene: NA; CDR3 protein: CASTLPGSTDTQYF; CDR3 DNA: TGTGCCAGCACCCTCCCCGGGAGCACAGATACGCAGTATTTT
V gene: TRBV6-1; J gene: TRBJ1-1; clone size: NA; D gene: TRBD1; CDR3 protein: CASSEQKGATEAFF; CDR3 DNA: TGTGCCAGCAGTGAACAAAAGGGGGCCACTGAAGCTTTCTTT
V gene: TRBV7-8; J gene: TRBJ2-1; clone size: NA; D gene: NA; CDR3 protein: CASNPLGGVHNEQFF; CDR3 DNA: TGTGCCAGCAACCCCTTAGGGGGGGTCCACAATGAGCAGTTCTTC
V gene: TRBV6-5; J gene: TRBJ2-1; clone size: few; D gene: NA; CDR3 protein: CASRRGLSYNEQFF; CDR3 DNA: TGTGCCAGCAGGAGAGGCTTGTCCTACAATGAGCAGTTCTTC
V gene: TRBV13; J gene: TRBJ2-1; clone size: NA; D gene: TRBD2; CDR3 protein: CASSPRGGFNEQFF; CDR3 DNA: TGTGCCAGCAGCCCGCGGGGGGGCTTCAATGAGCAGTTCTTC
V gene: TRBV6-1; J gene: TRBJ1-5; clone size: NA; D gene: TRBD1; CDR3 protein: CASRFAGTDNQPQHF; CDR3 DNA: TGTGCCAGCAGGTTTGCGGGGACAGACAATCAGCCCCAGCATTTT
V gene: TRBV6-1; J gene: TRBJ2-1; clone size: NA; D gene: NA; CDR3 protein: CASRARLETYNEQFF; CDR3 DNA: TGTGCCAGCAGGGCCAGACTAGAGACCTACAATGAGCAGTTCTTC
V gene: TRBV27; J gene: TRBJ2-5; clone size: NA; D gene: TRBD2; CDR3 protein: CASRSRLAGRETQYF; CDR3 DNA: TGTGCCAGCAGAAGCCGACTAGCGGGGCGGGAGACCCAGTACTTC
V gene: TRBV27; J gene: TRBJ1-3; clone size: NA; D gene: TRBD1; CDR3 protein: CASRSGTGSSGNTIYF; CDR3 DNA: TGTGCCAGCCGGTCTGGGACAGGGTCTTCTGGAAACACCATATATTTT
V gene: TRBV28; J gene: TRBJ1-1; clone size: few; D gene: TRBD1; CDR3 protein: CASNPGQGVTEAFF; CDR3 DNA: TGTGCCAGCAACCCGGGACAGGGGGTTACTGAAGCTTTCTTT
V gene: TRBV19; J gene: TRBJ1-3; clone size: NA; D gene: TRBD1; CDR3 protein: CASSIGQGGNTIYF; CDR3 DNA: TGTGCCAGTAGTATCGGACAGGGCGGAAACACCATATATTTT
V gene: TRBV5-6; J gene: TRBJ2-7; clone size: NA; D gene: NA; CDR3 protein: CASTAAVGGAYEQYF; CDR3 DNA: TGTGCCAGCACCGCCGCTGTGGGGGGAGCCTACGAGCAGTACTTC
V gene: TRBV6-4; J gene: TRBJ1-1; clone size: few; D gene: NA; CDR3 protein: CASTDGSEAFF; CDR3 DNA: TGTGCCAGCACGGACGGGAGTGAAGCTTTCTTT
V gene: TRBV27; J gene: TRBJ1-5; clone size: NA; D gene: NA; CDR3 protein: CASTPGGYNQPQHF; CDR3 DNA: TGTGCCAGCACCCCGGGGGGCTACAATCAGCCCCAGCATTTT
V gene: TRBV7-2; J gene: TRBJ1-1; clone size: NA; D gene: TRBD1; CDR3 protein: CASSLTGANTEAFF; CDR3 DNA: TGTGCCAGCAGCTTAACAGGGGCGAACACTGAAGCTTTCTTT
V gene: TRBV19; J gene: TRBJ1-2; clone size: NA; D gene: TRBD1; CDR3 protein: CASHDPGQAYSYGYTF; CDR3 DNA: TGTGCCAGTCATGATCCGGGACAGGCCTATTCCTATGGCTACACCTTC
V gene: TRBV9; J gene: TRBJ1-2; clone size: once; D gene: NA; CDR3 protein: CASSGYRANYGYTF; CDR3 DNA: TGTGCCAGCAGCGGATACAGGGCTAACTATGGCTACACCTTC
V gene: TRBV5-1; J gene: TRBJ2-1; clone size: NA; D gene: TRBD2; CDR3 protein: CASSPGLATRDEQFF; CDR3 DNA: TGCGCCAGCTCGCCGGGACTAGCGACGAGGGATGAGCAGTTCTTC
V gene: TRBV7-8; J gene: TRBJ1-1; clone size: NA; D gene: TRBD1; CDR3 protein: CASSLGRTGNTEAFF; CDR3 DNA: TGTGCCAGCAGCTTAGGTCGGACAGGCAACACTGAAGCTTTCTTT
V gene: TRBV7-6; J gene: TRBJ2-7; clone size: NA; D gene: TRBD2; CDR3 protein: CASSSLIGLGNEQYF; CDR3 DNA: TGTGCCAGCAGCTCCCTTATTGGACTAGGGAACGAGCAGTACTTC
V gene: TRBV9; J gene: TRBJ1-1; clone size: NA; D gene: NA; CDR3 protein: CASSVGLRDTEAFF; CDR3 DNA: TGTGCCAGCAGCGTCGGTCTTCGGGACACTGAAGCTTTCTTT
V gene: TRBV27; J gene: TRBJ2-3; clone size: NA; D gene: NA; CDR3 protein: CASSYAGTATDTQYF; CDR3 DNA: TGTGCCAGCAGCTATGCGGGGACTGCCACAGATACGCAGTATTTT
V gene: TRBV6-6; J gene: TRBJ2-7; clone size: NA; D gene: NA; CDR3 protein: CASSSGPSEQYF; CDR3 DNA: TGTGCCAGCAGCTCCGGTCCGAGCGAGCAGTACTTC